A selection of T cell receptor beta chains follows, all from one sample in a study of T cells in Graves' hyperthyroidism and ophthalmopathy. Each CDR3 protein is one row after TCRdb ran MiXCR on the multiplex PCR reads. Counted here are around 350,000 distinct CDR3 sequences, more than 14% occurring once; the ten biggest clones make up roughly a fifth. Sequencing input: blood. These TCRs come from a woman in her twenties or thirties with Graves' ophthalmopathy. CDR3s leave out the opening cysteine and the closing phenylalanine or tryptophan. Each record gives: CDR3 protein, J gene, V gene, CDR3 length, D gene. The D gene is left open where the match is weak.

CDR3aa: AWSIKTSPSTDTQY
j_gene: TRBJ2-3
v_gene: TRBV30
len: 14
d_gene: TRBD2

CDR3aa: ASSLDTDYSPLH
j_gene: TRBJ1-6
v_gene: TRBV28
len: 12
d_gene: NA

CDR3aa: ASSSGAGTQPQH
j_gene: TRBJ1-5
v_gene: TRBV5-5
len: 12
d_gene: NA

CDR3aa: ASSYYVGSSGANVLT
j_gene: TRBJ2-6
v_gene: TRBV6-1
len: 15
d_gene: NA

CDR3aa: ASSPNTYEQY
j_gene: TRBJ2-7
v_gene: TRBV28
len: 10
d_gene: NA

CDR3aa: ASSVNLGGFNSPLH
j_gene: TRBJ1-6
v_gene: TRBV7-2
len: 14
d_gene: NA

CDR3aa: ASSDRYSGDQPQH
j_gene: TRBJ1-5
v_gene: TRBV2
len: 13
d_gene: NA

CDR3aa: ASSQGMTEAF
j_gene: TRBJ1-1
v_gene: TRBV3-1
len: 10
d_gene: NA

CDR3aa: ASRPNRDLMADTQY
j_gene: TRBJ2-3
v_gene: TRBV7-9
len: 14
d_gene: NA

CDR3aa: ASSPGLAGGGQF
j_gene: TRBJ2-1
v_gene: TRBV5-1
len: 12
d_gene: TRBD2

CDR3aa: ASSQGGSGELF
j_gene: TRBJ2-2
v_gene: TRBV3-1
len: 11
d_gene: NA

CDR3aa: ASSLGLRGADTQY
j_gene: TRBJ2-3
v_gene: TRBV3-1
len: 13
d_gene: NA

CDR3aa: ATSAFDRGQETQY
j_gene: TRBJ2-5
v_gene: TRBV24-1
len: 13
d_gene: TRBD1

CDR3aa: ASSSGRHYGYT
j_gene: TRBJ1-2
v_gene: TRBV27
len: 11
d_gene: NA

CDR3aa: ASSLDGTGYPTQGNEQF
j_gene: TRBJ2-1
v_gene: TRBV11-2
len: 17
d_gene: NA

CDR3aa: ASSEGLVRDSAYEQY
j_gene: TRBJ2-7
v_gene: TRBV6-1
len: 15
d_gene: TRBD1

CDR3aa: ASPQGANTEAF
j_gene: TRBJ1-1
v_gene: TRBV6-1
len: 11
d_gene: TRBD1

CDR3aa: ASEPGLAYTDTQY
j_gene: TRBJ2-3
v_gene: TRBV6-2/TRBV6-3
len: 13
d_gene: TRBD2

CDR3aa: ASSLGRNQPQH
j_gene: TRBJ1-5
v_gene: TRBV12-3/TRBV12-4
len: 11
d_gene: NA

CDR3aa: ATSDPLAGGSQETQY
j_gene: TRBJ2-5
v_gene: TRBV24-1
len: 15
d_gene: TRBD2

CDR3aa: ASSPSDGRGVAF
j_gene: TRBJ1-1
v_gene: TRBV18
len: 12
d_gene: NA

CDR3aa: ASNPTNMNTEAF
j_gene: TRBJ1-1
v_gene: TRBV2
len: 12
d_gene: NA

CDR3aa: SVEAGGEVGAF
j_gene: TRBJ1-1
v_gene: TRBV29-1
len: 11
d_gene: TRBD1

CDR3aa: ASSPTGTETQY
j_gene: TRBJ2-5
v_gene: TRBV19
len: 11
d_gene: TRBD1